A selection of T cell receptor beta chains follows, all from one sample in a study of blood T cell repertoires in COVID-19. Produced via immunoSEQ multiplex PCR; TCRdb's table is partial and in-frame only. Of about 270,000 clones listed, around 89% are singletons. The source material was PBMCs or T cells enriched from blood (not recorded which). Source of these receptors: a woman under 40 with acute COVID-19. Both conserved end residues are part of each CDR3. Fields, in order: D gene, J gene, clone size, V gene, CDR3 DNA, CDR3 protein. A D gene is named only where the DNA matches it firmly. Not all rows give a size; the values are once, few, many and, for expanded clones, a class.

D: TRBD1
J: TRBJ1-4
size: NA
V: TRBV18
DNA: TGTGCCAGCTCACCCCACGACAGGGATGGGGAAAAACTGTTTTTT
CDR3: CASSPHDRDGEKLFF

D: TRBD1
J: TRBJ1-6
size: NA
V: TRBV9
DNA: TGTGCCAGCCAGGACAGGGTAGATTCACCCCTCCACTTT
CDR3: CASQDRVDSPLHF

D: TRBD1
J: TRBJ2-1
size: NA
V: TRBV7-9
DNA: TGTGCCAGCAGCCTCCGGGACAGGGTATCTGAGCAGTTCTTC
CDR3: CASSLRDRVSEQFF

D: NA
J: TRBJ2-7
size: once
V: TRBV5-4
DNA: TGTGCCAGCAGCTTGGTGGGGCTCGTGAACGAGCAGTACTTC
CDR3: CASSLVGLVNEQYF

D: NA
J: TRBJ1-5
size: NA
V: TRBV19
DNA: TGTGCCAGTAGTATGGGGCAGGGAGGTCAGCCCCAGCATTTT
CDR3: CASSMGQGGQPQHF

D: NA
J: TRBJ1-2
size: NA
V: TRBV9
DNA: TGTGCCAGCAGCCTTCTCTACGGCTACACCTTC
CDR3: CASSLLYGYTF

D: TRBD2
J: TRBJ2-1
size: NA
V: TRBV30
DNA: TGTGCCTGGAGTCCCGGGACTAGCGGGAGTCATAGTGAGCAGTTCTTC
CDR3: CAWSPGTSGSHSEQFF

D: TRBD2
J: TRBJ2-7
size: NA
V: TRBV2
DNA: TGTGCCAGCAGTGAAGCCCCTCAACTAGCGAACGAGCAGTACTTC
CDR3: CASSEAPQLANEQYF

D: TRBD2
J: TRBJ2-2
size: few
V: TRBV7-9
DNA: TGTGCCAGCAGCCATTTAGCGGGAGTGAACACCGGGGAGCTGTTTTTT
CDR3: CASSHLAGVNTGELFF

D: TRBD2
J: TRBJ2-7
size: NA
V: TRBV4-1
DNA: TGCGCCAGCAGCCAGGGGACTAGCGGATACTACGAGCAGTACTTC
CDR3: CASSQGTSGYYEQYF

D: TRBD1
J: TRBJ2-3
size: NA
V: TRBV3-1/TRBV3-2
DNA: TGTGCCAGCAGCCAAGAGTCGGGACAGGGGGCGACAGATACGCAGTATTTT
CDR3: CASSQESGQGATDTQYF

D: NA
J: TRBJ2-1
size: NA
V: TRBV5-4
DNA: TGTGCCAGCAGCTATGGACAGCCCCCCTACAATGAGCAGTTCTTC
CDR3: CASSYGQPPYNEQFF

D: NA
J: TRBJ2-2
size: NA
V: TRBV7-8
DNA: TGTGCCACTCTCCCGGGGTCGGCGACCGGGGAGCTGTTTTTT
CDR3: CATLPGSATGELFF

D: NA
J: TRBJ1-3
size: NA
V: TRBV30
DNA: TGTGCCTGGAGTGGTTTAGCTGGAAACACCATATATTTT
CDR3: CAWSGLAGNTIYF

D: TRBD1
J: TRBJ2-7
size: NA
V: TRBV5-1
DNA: TGCGCCAGCAGCCCGGCTCAGGGGGCCGAGCAGTACTTC
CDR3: CASSPAQGAEQYF

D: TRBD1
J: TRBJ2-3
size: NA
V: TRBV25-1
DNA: TGTGCCAGCAGTGAAACGGGCAGGGGGTCCACAGATACGCAGTATTTT
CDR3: CASSETGRGSTDTQYF

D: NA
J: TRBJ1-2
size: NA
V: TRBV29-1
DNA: TGCAGCGTTGTCGGGGGTTATGGCTACACCTTC
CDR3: CSVVGGYGYTF

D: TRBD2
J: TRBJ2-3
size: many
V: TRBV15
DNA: TGTGCCACCAGCAGAGGGGTAGCGGGAGCTGTGGATACGCAGTATTTT
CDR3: CATSRGVAGAVDTQYF

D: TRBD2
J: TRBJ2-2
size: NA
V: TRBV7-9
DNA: TGTGCCAGCAGCTCCTCGGGTAGCGGGAGGATAAAACCGGGCGGGGAGCTGTTTTTT
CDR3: CASSSSGSGRIKPGGELFF

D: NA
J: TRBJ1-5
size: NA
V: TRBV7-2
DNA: TGTGCCAGCAGTCCCGTTTGGAGCTCCCTTTTTTCGGGACAGCCCCAGCATTTT
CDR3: CASSPVWSSLFSGQPQHF

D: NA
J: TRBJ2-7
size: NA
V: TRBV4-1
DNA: TGCGCCAGCAGCCAAGTTAAATCGGGGGACTACGAGCAGTACTTC
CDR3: CASSQVKSGDYEQYF

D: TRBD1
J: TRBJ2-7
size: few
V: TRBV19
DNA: TGTGCCAGTAGTCGACCCCGGGACAGGGGCTACGAGCAGTACTTC
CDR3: CASSRPRDRGYEQYF

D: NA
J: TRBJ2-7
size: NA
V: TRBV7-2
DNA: TGTGCCAGCAGCTTATTAGCCCCCTCCTACGAGCAGTACTTC
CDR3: CASSLLAPSYEQYF

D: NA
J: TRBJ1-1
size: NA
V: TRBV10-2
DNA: TGCGCCAGCAGTGTGGGGACTTCCACTGAAGCTTTCTTT
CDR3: CASSVGTSTEAFF

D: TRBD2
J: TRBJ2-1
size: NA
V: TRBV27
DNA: TGTGCCAGCAGTCGTGGGACTAGCGGGAGGGTTGAGCAGTTCTTC
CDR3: CASSRGTSGRVEQFF

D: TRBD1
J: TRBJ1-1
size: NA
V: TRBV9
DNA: TGTGCCAGCAGCCCCTCCGGGACAGGGGGATGGGGCACTGAAGCTTTCTTT
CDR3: CASSPSGTGGWGTEAFF

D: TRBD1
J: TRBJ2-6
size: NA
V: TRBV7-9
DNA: TGTGCCAACAGTGGACAGGGGACAGCTAACTTCTCTGGGGCCAACGTCCTGACTTTC
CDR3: CANSGQGTANFSGANVLTF

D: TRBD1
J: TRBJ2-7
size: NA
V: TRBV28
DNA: TGTGCCAGCAGTTTAGCACTCAGGGGGGAGCAGTACTTC
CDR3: CASSLALRGEQYF

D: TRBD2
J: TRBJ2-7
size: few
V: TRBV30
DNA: TGTGCCTGGAGTTGGGGCATACTTACCGGACTAGCGGGGGAGGAGCAGTACTTC
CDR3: CAWSWGILTGLAGEEQYF

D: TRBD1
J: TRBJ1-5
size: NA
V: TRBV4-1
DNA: TGCGCCAGCAACCCCGCCCCCGAACCAGGGGGGAGGCAGCCCCAGCATTTT
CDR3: CASNPAPEPGGRQPQHF

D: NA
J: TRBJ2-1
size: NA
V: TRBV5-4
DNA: TGTGCCAGCAGTGTCAATAGCGCGGGCGATGAGCAGTTCTTC
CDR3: CASSVNSAGDEQFF

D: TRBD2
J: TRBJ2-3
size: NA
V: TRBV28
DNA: TGTGCCAGCAGTACGAGCGGGAGGCCGACAGATACGCAGTATTTT
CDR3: CASSTSGRPTDTQYF

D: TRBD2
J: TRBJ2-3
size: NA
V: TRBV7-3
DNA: TGTGCCAGCAGCTTAATGCCTAGCGGGAACACAGATACGCAGTATTTT
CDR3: CASSLMPSGNTDTQYF

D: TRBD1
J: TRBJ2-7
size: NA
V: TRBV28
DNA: TGTGCCAGCAGTCCCCAGGCCGGGACAGAGAGTTACGAGCAGTACTTC
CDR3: CASSPQAGTESYEQYF

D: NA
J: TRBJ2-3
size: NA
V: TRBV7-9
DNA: TGTGCCAGCAGCTTCCAGCGGAGCACAGATACGCAGTATTTT
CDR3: CASSFQRSTDTQYF

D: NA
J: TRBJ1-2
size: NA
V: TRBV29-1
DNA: TGCAGCATCCTTTCCTATGGCTACACCTTC
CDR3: CSILSYGYTF

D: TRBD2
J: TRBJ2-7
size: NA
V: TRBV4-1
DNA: TGCGCCAGCAGCCCCGGTCAGGGAGGGACGGACGAGCAGTACTTC
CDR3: CASSPGQGGTDEQYF

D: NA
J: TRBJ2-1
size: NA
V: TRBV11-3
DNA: TGTGCCAGCAGCTTAGGTCCGGACAGATACAATGAGCAGTTCTTC
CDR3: CASSLGPDRYNEQFF

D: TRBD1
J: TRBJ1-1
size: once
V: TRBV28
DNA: TGTGCCAGCAGTATGGACAGGGTGAACACTGAAGCTTTCTTT
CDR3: CASSMDRVNTEAFF

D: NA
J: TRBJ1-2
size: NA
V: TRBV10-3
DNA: TGTGCCATCCTGGACAGCTCTACTAACTATGGCTACACCTTC
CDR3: CAILDSSTNYGYTF

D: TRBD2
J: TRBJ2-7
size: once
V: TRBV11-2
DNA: TGTGCCAGCAGCCCCACCCCGCCGACTAGCGGGGCCTACGAGCAGTACTTC
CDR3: CASSPTPPTSGAYEQYF

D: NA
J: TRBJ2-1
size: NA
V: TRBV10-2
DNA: TGCGCCAGCAGTGAGTTAGGGGCCACCTACAATGAGCAGTTCTTC
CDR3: CASSELGATYNEQFF

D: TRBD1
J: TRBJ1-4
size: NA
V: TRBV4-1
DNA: TGCGCCAGCAGCCAAAATCCCCTGACAGGGGGCTGGGAAAAACTGTTTTTT
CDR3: CASSQNPLTGGWEKLFF

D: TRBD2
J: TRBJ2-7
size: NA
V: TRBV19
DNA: TGTGCCAGCCGAGCAACGGGACTAGCGACCTACGAGCAGTACTTC
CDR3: CASRATGLATYEQYF

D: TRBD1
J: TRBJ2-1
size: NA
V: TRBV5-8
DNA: TGTGCCAGCAGCTTGGCAGGGGGACAGGGAGTAGGGGATGAGCAGTTCTTC
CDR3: CASSLAGGQGVGDEQFF

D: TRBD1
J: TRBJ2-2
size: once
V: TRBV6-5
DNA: TGTGCCAGCAGTTACTCCTGGACAGGGACAACCGGGGAGCTGTTTTTT
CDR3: CASSYSWTGTTGELFF

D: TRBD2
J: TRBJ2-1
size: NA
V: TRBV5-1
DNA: TGCGCCAGCAGCTTGGGTCTAGCGGGAGGGCCCGATGAGCAGTTCTTC
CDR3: CASSLGLAGGPDEQFF

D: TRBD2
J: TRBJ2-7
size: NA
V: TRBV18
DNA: TGTGCCAGCTCACCACTCGTCACTAGCGGTAAGATCTCCTACGAGCAGTACTTC
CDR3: CASSPLVTSGKISYEQYF

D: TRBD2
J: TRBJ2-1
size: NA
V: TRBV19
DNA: TGTGCCAGTAGTATAGATCACGAGACTAGCGGAAACAATGAGCAGTTCTTC
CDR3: CASSIDHETSGNNEQFF

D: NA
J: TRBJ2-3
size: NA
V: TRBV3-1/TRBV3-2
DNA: TGTGCCAGCAGCCGCATAGACGGGTTTAGCACAGATACGCAGTATTTT
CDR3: CASSRIDGFSTDTQYF

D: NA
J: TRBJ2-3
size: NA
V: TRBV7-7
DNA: TGTGCCAGCAGCTTATCGGGGGGCGCGGGAGATACGCAGTATTTT
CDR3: CASSLSGGAGDTQYF

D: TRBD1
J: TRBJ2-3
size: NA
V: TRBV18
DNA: TGTGCCAGCTCACCACTAGTACCGGGACAGGGGACAGATACGCAGTATTTT
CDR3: CASSPLVPGQGTDTQYF

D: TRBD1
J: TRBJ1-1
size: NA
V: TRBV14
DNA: TGTGCCAGCAGCCACACCCAGGGGGGCACTGAAGCTTTCTTT
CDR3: CASSHTQGGTEAFF